Listed here are 5 T cell receptor beta chains from one sample, sequenced in a study of blood T cell repertoires in COVID-19. Data came from immunoSEQ multiplex PCR; TCRdb stores just in-frame clones and leaves some out. The data show about 440,000 clones, with 87% seen just once and almost 2% held by the top ten. The source material was PBMCs or T cells enriched from blood (not recorded which). The origin of the receptors is a woman between 18 and 30 years old with acute COVID-19.

The chain links TRBV7-9 to TRBJ1-2; maybe TRBD1 (6 bases). This CDR3 is built from 13 residues. CDR1 is SEHNR, CDR2 FQNEAQ, per germline (reference sequence). Trimming left V 5 bases short and J 5 bases short, with 12 bases between. This chain's CDR3 is CASSEPGVYGYTF. CDR3 coding DNA: TGTGCCAGCAGCGAGCCAGGGGTTTATGGCTACACCTTC.

The chain combines TRBV19 with TRBJ1-2; possible D gene TRBD1, 5 bases. Germline assignment: CDR1 LNHDA and CDR2 SQIVND (reference sequence). CDR3 length equals 15 residues. Trimming took off 5 bases at V and 4 bases at J, with 17 bases between the two ends. The CDR3 sequence is CASSPDRTTVYGYTF. The CDR3 region has the DNA TGTGCCAGTAGTCCAGACCGGACAACAGTCTATGGCTACACCTTC.

The genes are TRBV29-1 and TRBJ2-7; 8 nucleotides agree with TRBD1. CDR3 length equals 13 residues. Trimming at V came to 4 bases and at J to 4 bases, leaving 6 bases not matched to a gene. Germline assignment: CDR1 SQVTM and CDR2 ANQGSEA. CDR3 in DNA: TGCAGCGTTGTAAGGACAGGGAATTACGAGCAGTACTTC. Translation gives CSVVRTGNYEQYF.

V and J are TRBV9 and TRBJ2-2; 7 bases are a match to TRBD2. This CDR3 contains 15 residues. V shed 4 bases, J shed 7 bases, and the junction held 10 bases outside the gene matches. CDR1 is SGDLS and CDR2 is YYNGEE in the germline V gene. In DNA, the CDR3 is TGTGCCAGCAGCCCGGGACTATGGATGGGCGGGGAGCTGTTTTTT. Translating gives CASSPGLWMGGELFF.

The chain is built from TRBV6-5 and TRBJ1-5; TRBD1 matches 7 bases. The germline V gene encodes CDR1 MNHEY and CDR2 SVGAGI. V shed 6 bases and J 2 bases; nucleotides not matched to a gene: 7. The CDR3 is 15 residues long. The DNA for the CDR3 is TGTGCCAGCAGCAGGGACAGCTTCGGCAATCAGCCCCAGCATTTT. Protein sequence: CASSRDSFGNQPQHF.